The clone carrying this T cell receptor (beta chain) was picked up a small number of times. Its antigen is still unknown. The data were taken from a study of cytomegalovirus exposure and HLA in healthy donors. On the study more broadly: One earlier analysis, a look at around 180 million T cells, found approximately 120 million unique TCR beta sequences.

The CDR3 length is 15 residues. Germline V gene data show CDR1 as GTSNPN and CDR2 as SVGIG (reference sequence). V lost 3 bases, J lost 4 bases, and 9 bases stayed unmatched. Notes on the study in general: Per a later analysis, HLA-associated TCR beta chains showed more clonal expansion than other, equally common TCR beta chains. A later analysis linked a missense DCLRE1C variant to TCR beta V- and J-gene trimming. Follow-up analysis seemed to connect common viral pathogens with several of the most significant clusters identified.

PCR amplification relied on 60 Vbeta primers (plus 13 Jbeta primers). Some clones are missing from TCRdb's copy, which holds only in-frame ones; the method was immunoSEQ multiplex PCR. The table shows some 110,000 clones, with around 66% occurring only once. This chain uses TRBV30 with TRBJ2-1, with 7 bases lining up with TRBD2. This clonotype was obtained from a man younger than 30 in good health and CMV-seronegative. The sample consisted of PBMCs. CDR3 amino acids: CAWRRGSRIYNEQFF. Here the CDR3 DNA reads TGTGCCTGGAGACGCGGGAGCCGAATTTACAATGAGCAGTTCTTC.